This record covers a single T cell receptor (beta chain). These data belong to a study of blood T cell repertoires in COVID-19. The overall study: Nucleic acid was either cDNA or gDNA, and it came from T cells, B-cell-depleted T cells, or PBMCs.

This CDR3 comprises 16 residues. The germline V gene has CDR1 LGHNT and CDR2 FRNRAP. After removal of 4 bases from V and 8 bases from J, the junction contained 8 bases not matched to a gene. In the original processing: Amplification from reference gene primers served as the basis for estimated nucleated cell counts. Method: immunoSEQ multiplex PCR; TCRdb's copy keeps in-frame clones and lacks some. V, J and clone size reflect that table, while D and trimming were determined from the DNA. The sample has roughly 260,000 clones, less than 90% seen once. The sample consisted of peripheral blood. This TCR derives from a man in his fifties or sixties who had recovered from COVID-19. The rearrangement joins TRBV12-5 to TRBJ2-1; 13 positions agree with TRBD2. CDR3: CASGSGLAGPGDEQFF. In DNA form, the CDR3 reads TGTGCTAGTGGTTCGGGACTAGCGGGGCCTGGGGATGAGCAGTTCTTC.